Following are 15 T cell receptor beta chains from one sample sequenced in a study of T cell clonotyping in hematopoietic cell transplantation (dated by TCRdb to the early 2020s). Library creation used the immunoSEQ multiplex PCR assay. TCRdb stores this immuneACCESS table with in-frame sequences only. Part of the clones is absent; in the studies checked, under half of the shortfall reflects unresolved V genes, and no reason is known for the rest. This sample has approximately 44,000 clones in its table, and roughly 80% of those were observed once. The leading ten clones occupy about 5.3% of the sample. The sample's time point label, decoded: recipient sample about 28 days before transplant, after cytoreduction. This sample comprised peripheral blood mononuclear cells, obtained before stem cell transplant. These receptor sequences come from a man aged 60-69 years with myelodysplastic syndrome. Some clones in this sample may be carry-over from other donors' samples.

The rearrangement links TRBV30 to TRBJ1-3; D is perhaps TRBD1 (6 bases). The CDR3 is 12 residues long. Germline V lookup: CDR1 GTSNPN, CDR2 SVGIG (reference sequence). Trimming removed 5 bases at V and 2 bases at J, with 7 bases between. The CDR3 nucleotides are TGTGCCTGGGGGACACCTGGAAACACCATATATTTT. Protein sequence: CAWGTPGNTIYF.

The chain combines TRBV12-5 with TRBJ2-2; 8 bases align to TRBD1. The CDR3 is 14 residues long. The trim removed 5 bases at V and 4 bases at J, leaving 3 bases unmatched. CDR1 LGHNT and CDR2 FRNRAP come from the germline V gene. The DNA of the CDR3 is TGTGCTAGTGGTAAAACAGGGGGCACCGGGGAGCTGTTTTTT. It yields the protein CASGKTGGTGELFF.

This chain uses TRBV27 with TRBJ2-7; 9 nucleotides agree with TRBD1. V was clipped by 2 bases and J by 0 bases; unmatched bases: 5. Germline-derived CDR1 and CDR2 are MNHEY and SMNVEV (reference sequence). The CDR3 covers 16 residues. The DNA of the CDR3 is TGTGCCAGCAGTTTAACAGGGGGCTTACCCTCCTACGAGCAGTACTTC. Residues: CASSLTGGLPSYEQYF.

The chain has TRBV6-4 and TRBJ1-2; 7 bases line up with TRBD1. The germline V gene encodes CDR1 MRHNA and CDR2 SNTAGT. The junction had 9 bases not matched to a gene; V was cut back by 6 bases and J by 8 bases. This CDR3 has 13 residues. CDR3 sequence: CASSQTGVGGYTF. As DNA, the CDR3 is TGTGCCAGCAGCCAAACAGGGGTTGGGGGCTACACCTTC.

The CDR3 region is CASSLVRTSGVEQYF. CDR3 sequence (DNA): TGTGCCAGCAGCTTGGTCCGGACTAGCGGGGTCGAGCAGTACTTC. The chain recombines TRBV5-6 with TRBJ2-7; 12 bases are a match to TRBD2. Per germline, CDR1 SGHDT and CDR2 YYEEEE. The CDR3 spans 15 residues. Trimming at V came to 0 bases and at J to 6 bases, leaving 4 bases not matched to a gene.

This clone was picked up one time. This chain links TRBV6-6 with TRBJ1-4, with a tentative D call TRBD1 (5 bases). V was cut by 5 bases and J by 14 bases, with 12 bases left in between. CDR1 is MNHNY, CDR2 SVGAGI, per germline (reference sequence). The CDR3 has 11 residues. CDR3 nucleotides: TGTGCCAGCAGTGGGGGAATTGGGCTGTTTTTT. It yields the protein CASSGGIGLFF.

This clone came up once. CDR3 loop: CASSPESQGTGELFF. The CDR3 DNA reads TGCGCCAGCAGCCCCGAATCCCAGGGAACCGGGGAGCTGTTTTTT. This chain connects TRBV5-1 to TRBJ2-2, with a tentative D call TRBD1 (5 bases). In germline, CDR1 is SGHRS, CDR2 YFSETQ. CDR3 length equals 15 residues. The ends were cut back, 4 bases at V and 5 bases at J, with 15 bases in the middle.

The chain uses TRBV20-1 and TRBJ1-4, with D unresolved. Looked up from germline, CDR1 is DFQATT and CDR2 is SNEGSKA (reference sequence). The CDR3 sequence is 11 residues long. V lost 3 bases and J 6 bases, leaving 5 bases between the germline ends. In DNA form, the CDR3 reads TGCAGTGCTAGCATTTATGAAAAACTGTTTTTT. This codes for CSASIYEKLFF.

The chain links TRBV5-4 to TRBJ1-1; 8 bases match TRBD1. This CDR3 region has 14 residues. Germline CDR1 is SGHNT and CDR2 is YYREEE (reference sequence). Trimming removed 1 base from V and 4 bases from J; junction bases left unmatched: 3. CDR3 in DNA: TGTGCCAGCAGCTTGCAGGGGGCGGCCACTGAAGCTTTCTTT. Its translation: CASSLQGAATEAFF.

The chain has TRBV7-2 and TRBJ2-2; 7 nucleotides line up with TRBD1. CDR1 is SGHTA and CDR2 is FQGNSA in the germline V gene. This CDR3 region has 16 residues. Trimming took 6 bases from V and 5 from J; bases not matched to a gene: 12. CDR3 DNA: TGTGCCAGCAGACCTACCTCGGGACAGCGAACCGGGGAGCTGTTTTTT. Protein sequence: CASRPTSGQRTGELFF. The complete variable domain, with remaining parts taken from reference TRBV7-2 and TRBJ2-2, reads GAGVSQSPSNKVTEKGKDVELRCDPISGHTALYWYRQSLGQGLEFLIYFQGNSAPDKSGLPSDRFSAERTGGSVSTLTIQRTQQEDSAVYLCASRPTSGQRTGELFFGEGSRLTVL.

CDR3 DNA sequence: TGTGCCAGTAGCACGGGGGGAACCACCTACGAGCAGTACTTC. As protein: CASSTGGTTYEQYF. The genes are TRBV19 and TRBJ2-7; 7 positions match TRBD2. Trimming removed 6 bases from V and 2 bases from J; junction bases left unmatched: 7. Germline CDR1 is LNHDA and CDR2 is SQIVND (reference sequence). The CDR3 is 14 amino acids.

In nucleotides, the CDR3 is TGTGCCAGCTCACCAGATGGAGAGACCCAGTACTTC. It translates to CASSPDGETQYF. The chain is built from TRBV18 and TRBJ2-5; no clear D gene. Germline V lookup: CDR1 KGHSH, CDR2 LQKENI. The CDR3 has 12 residues. The V gene lost 2 bases and the J gene lost 4 bases, with 5 bases spanning the gap.

The V and J genes are TRBV10-3 and TRBJ1-1; D is perhaps TRBD1 (6 bases). Deletions cut 6 bases from V and 5 bases from J, with 19 bases between. Germline CDR1 is ENHRY and CDR2 is SYGVKD. The CDR3 sequence is 15 residues long. CDR3 DNA sequence: TGTGCCATCAGGGCACAGGGTGGGGGTCGGACTGAAGCTTTCTTT. Protein: CAIRAQGGGRTEAFF.

The rearrangement links TRBV5-6 to TRBJ2-3; D gene uncertain. Looked up from germline, CDR1 is SGHDT and CDR2 is YYEEEE. This CDR3 has 11 amino acids. The ends were cut back, 1 base at V and 6 bases at J, with 3 bases in the middle. Here the CDR3 reads CASSLRDTQYF. The CDR3, as DNA: TGTGCCAGCAGCTTGCGTGATACGCAGTATTTT.

This clone was counted only a few times. V gene TRBV5-1 combines with J gene TRBJ1-1; no clear D. Trimming stripped 6 bases from V and 0 bases from J, with 15 bases between. Germline assignment: CDR1 SGHRS and CDR2 YFSETQ. CDR3 size: 15 residues. The CDR3 here is CASTPGELMNTEAFF. The CDR3 coding sequence is TGCGCCAGCACCCCTGGGGAACTGATGAACACTGAAGCTTTCTTT.